Shown below are 6 T cell receptor beta chains from a single sample sequenced in a study of T cell changes during pregnancy in multiple sclerosis. The data were produced by immunoSEQ multiplex PCR, yet TCRdb's version contains in-frame clones alone and is incomplete. The sample consists of fewer than 40,000 clones, 85% to 95% of them appearing once. The material was CD4+ T cells from peripheral blood mononuclear cells, obtained in the second trimester of pregnancy. The receptor source for this set is a female donor with multiple sclerosis, enrolled in a pregnancy study.

The V gene is TRBV7-2, the J gene TRBJ2-1; 11 nucleotides match TRBD1. J lost 9 bases, V lost 5 bases, and 3 bases had no gene match. Germline CDR1 is SGHTA and CDR2 is FQGNSA. The CDR3 extends over 13 amino acids. In DNA, the CDR3 is TGTGCCAGCAGCACGGGACAGGGGGTTGAGCAGTTCTTC. This sequence encodes CASSTGQGVEQFF.

Judged by abundance, this clone is medium-sized (0.01 to 0.1%). The rearrangement joins TRBV18 to TRBJ1-5; tentatively, D is TRBD1 (6 bases). With 5 bases removed from V and 1 base from J, the gap between germline ends came to 6 bases. This CDR3 is 13 amino acids long. Germline V CDR1 and CDR2: KGHSH, LQKENI. CDR3 residues: CASSGGSNQPQHF. The CDR3 region has the DNA TGTGCCAGCTCAGGGGGCAGCAATCAGCCCCAGCATTTT.

CDR3 coding DNA: TGTGCCAGCAGCCGACGGGGAAATCAGCCCCAGCATTTT. This sequence encodes CASSRRGNQPQHF. The V and J genes are TRBV7-9 and TRBJ1-5; D gene uncertain. The germline V gene encodes CDR1 SEHNR and CDR2 FQNEAQ (reference sequence). Trimming took 5 bases from V and 4 from J, leaving 9 bases between them. The CDR3 has 13 amino acids.

The chain is built from TRBV6-5 and TRBJ2-3; no reliable D call. From germline, CDR1 is MNHEY and CDR2 SVGAGI. The CDR3 length is 14 residues. V was shortened by 6 bases and J by 4 bases, with 14 bases between the two germline ends. The CDR3 region is CASSPSLGADTQYF. Written as DNA, the CDR3 is TGTGCCAGCAGCCCCAGTCTGGGCGCAGATACGCAGTATTTT.

CDR3 sequence: CASSSGLSGGTIYF. The DNA for the CDR3 is TGTGCCAGCAGCTCGGGCCTCTCTGGGGGGACCATATATTTT. J is TRBJ1-3 and V is TRBV7-2; perhaps TRBD1 as D (5 bases). Germline CDR1 reads SGHTA; CDR2 reads FQGNSA. The ends were cut back, 4 bases at V and 10 bases at J, with 17 bases in the middle. The CDR3 extends over 14 amino acids.

The chain employs TRBV7-3 and TRBJ2-7; 12 bases agree with TRBD1. Trimming removed 5 bases from V and 4 bases from J; junction bases left unmatched: 3. The germline gives CDR1 SGHTA, CDR2 FQGTGA. The length of the CDR3 is 14 residues. CDR3 protein: CASSLGQGAYEQYF. For the CDR3, the DNA is TGTGCCAGCAGCCTGGGACAGGGGGCATACGAGCAGTACTTC.